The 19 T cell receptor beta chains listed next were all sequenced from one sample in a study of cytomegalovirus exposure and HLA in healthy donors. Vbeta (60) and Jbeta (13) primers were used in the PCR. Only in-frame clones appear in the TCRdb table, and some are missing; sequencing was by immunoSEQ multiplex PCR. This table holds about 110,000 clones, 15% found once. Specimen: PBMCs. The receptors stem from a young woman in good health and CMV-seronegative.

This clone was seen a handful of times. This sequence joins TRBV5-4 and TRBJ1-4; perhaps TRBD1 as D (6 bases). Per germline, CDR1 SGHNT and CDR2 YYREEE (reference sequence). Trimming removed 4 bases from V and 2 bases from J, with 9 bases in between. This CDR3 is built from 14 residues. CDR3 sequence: CASSNQGTNEKLFF. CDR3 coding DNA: TGTGCCAGCAGCAATCAGGGGACTAATGAAAAACTGTTTTTT.

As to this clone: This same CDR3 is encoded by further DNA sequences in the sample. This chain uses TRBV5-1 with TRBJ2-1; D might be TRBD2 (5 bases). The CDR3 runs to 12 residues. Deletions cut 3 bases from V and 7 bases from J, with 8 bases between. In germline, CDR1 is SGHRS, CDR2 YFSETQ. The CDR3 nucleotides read TGCGCCAGCAGCTCCACTAGGAATGAGCAGTTCTTC. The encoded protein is CASSSTRNEQFF.

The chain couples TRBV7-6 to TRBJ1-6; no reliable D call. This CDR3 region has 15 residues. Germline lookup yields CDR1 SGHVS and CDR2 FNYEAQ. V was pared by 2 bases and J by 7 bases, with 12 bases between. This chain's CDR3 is CASSLSAGTNSPLHF. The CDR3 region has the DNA TGTGCCAGCAGCTTAAGCGCCGGTACGAATTCACCCCTCCACTTT.

The CDR3 spells CASRIQTAVNEKLFF. CDR3 DNA sequence: TGTGCCAGTAGAATCCAGACAGCAGTTAATGAAAAACTGTTTTTT. The V gene is TRBV19, the J gene TRBJ1-4; TRBD1 might be the D (5 bases). Germline loops: CDR1 LNHDA, CDR2 SQIVND (reference sequence). V dropped 6 bases and J dropped 4 bases, with 15 bases sitting between them. The CDR3 runs to 15 residues. Filled out from reference TRBV19 and TRBJ1-4, the complete variable domain reads DGGITQSPKYLFRKEGQNVTLSCEQNLNHDAMYWYRQDPGQGLRLIYYSQIVNDFQKGDIAEGYSVSREKKESFPLTVTSAQKNPTAFYLCASRIQTAVNEKLFFGSGTQLSVL.

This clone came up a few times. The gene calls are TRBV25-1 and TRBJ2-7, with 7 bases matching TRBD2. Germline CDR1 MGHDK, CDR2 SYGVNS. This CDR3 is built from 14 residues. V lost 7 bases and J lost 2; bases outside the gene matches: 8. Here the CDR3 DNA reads TGTGCCAGCACACCCTCGGGGGGAACCTACGAGCAGTACTTC. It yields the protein CASTPSGGTYEQYF.

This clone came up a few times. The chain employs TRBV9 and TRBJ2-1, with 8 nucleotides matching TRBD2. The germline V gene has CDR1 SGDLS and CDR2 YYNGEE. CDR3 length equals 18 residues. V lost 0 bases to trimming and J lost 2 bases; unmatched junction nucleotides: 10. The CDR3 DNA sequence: TGTGCCAGCAGCGTAGGGGCGGGGGGACGCCACCCCTACAATGAGCAGTTCTTC. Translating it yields CASSVGAGGRHPYNEQFF.

Written as DNA, the CDR3 is TGTGCCAGCAGCGCAGGGCCCGGGACACAACTATACGAGCAGTACTTC. The encoded protein is CASSAGPGTQLYEQYF. The V and J genes are TRBV9 and TRBJ2-7; the D gene is possibly TRBD1 (6 bases). Germline values: CDR1 SGDLS, CDR2 YYNGEE. V was clipped by 3 bases and J by 4 bases, with 20 bases between them. This CDR3 region has 16 residues.

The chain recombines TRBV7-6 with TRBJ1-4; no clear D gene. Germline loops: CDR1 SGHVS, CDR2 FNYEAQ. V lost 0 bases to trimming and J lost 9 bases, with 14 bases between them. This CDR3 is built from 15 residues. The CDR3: CASSLARGVGKKLFF. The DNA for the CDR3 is TGTGCCAGCAGCTTAGCCCGCGGGGTTGGGAAAAAACTGTTTTTT.

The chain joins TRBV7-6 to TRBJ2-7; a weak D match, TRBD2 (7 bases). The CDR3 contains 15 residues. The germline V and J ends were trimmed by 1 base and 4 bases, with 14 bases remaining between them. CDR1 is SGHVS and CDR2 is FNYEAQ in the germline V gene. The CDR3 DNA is TGTGCCAGCAGCTTAGAGGGGGGGTTAGGGTACGAGCAGTACTTC. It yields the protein CASSLEGGLGYEQYF.

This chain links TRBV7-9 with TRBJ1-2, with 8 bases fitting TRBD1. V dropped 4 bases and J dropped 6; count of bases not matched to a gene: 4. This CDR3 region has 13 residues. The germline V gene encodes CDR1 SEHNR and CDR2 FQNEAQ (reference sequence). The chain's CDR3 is CASSSDRVNGYTF. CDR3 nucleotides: TGTGCCAGCAGCTCGGACAGGGTGAATGGCTACACCTTC.

The CDR3 DNA reads TGTGCCAGCAGTGCCTGGACAGGTAACCCCTACGAGCAGTACTTC. Its translation: CASSAWTGNPYEQYF. The chain combines TRBV2 with TRBJ2-7, with 7 nucleotides matching TRBD1. V dropped 4 bases and J dropped 2; count of bases not matched to a gene: 8. The CDR3 covers 15 residues. Germline-derived CDR1 and CDR2 are SNHLY and FYNNEI.

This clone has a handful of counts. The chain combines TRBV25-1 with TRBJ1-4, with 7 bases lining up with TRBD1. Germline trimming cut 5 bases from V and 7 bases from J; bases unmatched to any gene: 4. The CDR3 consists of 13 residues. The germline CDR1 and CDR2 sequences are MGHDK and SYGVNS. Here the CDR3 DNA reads TGTGCCAGCAGTAGGGCAGGGGGTGAAAAACTGTTTTTT. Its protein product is CASSRAGGEKLFF.

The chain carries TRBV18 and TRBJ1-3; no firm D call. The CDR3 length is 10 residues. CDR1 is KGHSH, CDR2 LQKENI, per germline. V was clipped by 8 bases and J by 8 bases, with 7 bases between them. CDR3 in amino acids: CASPGYTIYF. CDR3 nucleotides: TGTGCCAGCCCAGGTTACACCATATATTTT.

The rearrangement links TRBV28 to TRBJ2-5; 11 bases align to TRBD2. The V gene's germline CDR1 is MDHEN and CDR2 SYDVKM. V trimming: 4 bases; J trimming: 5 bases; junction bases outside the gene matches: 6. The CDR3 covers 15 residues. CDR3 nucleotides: TGTGCCAGCAGTTCCTTAGCGGGGGGGACGGAGACCCAGTACTTC. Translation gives CASSSLAGGTETQYF.

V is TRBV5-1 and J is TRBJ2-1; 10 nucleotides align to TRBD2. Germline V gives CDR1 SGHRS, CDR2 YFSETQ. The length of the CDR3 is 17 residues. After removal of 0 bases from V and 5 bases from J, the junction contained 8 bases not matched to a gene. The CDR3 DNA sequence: TGCGCCAGCAGCTTGGAGGGCGTAGCGGGGGGAGACAATGAGCAGTTCTTC. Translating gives CASSLEGVAGGDNEQFF.

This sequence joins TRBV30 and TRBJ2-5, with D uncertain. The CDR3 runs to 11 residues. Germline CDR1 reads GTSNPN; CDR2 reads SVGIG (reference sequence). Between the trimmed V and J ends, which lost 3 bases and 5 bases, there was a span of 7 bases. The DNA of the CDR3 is TGTGCCTGGAGGACGGGTGAGACCCAGTACTTC. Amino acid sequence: CAWRTGETQYF. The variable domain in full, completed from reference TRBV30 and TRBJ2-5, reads SQTIHQWPATLVQPVGSPLSLECTVEGTSNPNLYWYRQAAGRGLQLLFYSVGIGQISSEVPQNLSASRPQDRQFILSSKKLLLSDSGFYLCAWRTGETQYFGPGTRLLVL.

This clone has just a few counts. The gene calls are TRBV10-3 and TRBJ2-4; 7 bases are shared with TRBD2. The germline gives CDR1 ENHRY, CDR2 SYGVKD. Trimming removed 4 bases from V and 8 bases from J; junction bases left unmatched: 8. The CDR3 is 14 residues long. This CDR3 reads CAISVAGRDHIQYF. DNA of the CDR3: TGTGCCATCAGTGTTGCGGGGAGGGATCACATTCAGTACTTC.

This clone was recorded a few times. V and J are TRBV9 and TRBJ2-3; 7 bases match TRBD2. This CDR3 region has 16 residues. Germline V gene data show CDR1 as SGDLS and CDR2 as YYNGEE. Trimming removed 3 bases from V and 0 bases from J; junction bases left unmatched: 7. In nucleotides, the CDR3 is TGTGCCAGCAGCGCAATTCAGCGGGGAAGCACAGATACGCAGTATTTT. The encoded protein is CASSAIQRGSTDTQYF.

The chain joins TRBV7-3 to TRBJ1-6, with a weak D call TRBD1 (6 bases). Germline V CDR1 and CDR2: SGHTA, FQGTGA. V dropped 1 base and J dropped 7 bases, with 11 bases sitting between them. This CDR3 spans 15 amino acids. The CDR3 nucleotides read TGTGCCAGCAGCTTAAGCAGGGGAGGGAATTCACCCCTCCACTTT. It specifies CASSLSRGGNSPLHF.